What follows describes a single T cell receptor beta chain. Purity exceeding 95% was reached by all sorted populations. This sample is part of a study of beta chain features in type 1 diabetes. Since all of the isolated RNA was reverse transcribed, expressed TCRB transcripts were what got sequenced. The data were produced by immunoSEQ multiplex PCR, yet TCRdb's version contains in-frame clones alone and is incomplete. Here the sample spans approximately 200,000 clones, 7.5% to 10% being singletons. Germline V lookup: CDR1 WSHSY, CDR2 SAAADI. With 7 bases clipped from V and 5 bases from J, the junction kept 9 bases outside the gene matches. This CDR3 has 14 residues.

Sequenced input: naive CD4+ T cells from blood. This clonotype was sampled from a woman aged 18-29 years in good health. This rearrangement joins TRBV10-2 to TRBJ2-5; TRBD1 aligns across 8 bases. The CDR3 bases are TGCGCCAGCAAGGCCAGGGGGCTTCGGGAGACCCAGTACTTC. It codes for CASKARGLRETQYF.